The entry below gives a single T cell receptor (beta chain) sequence along with its context. Its antigen is as yet unknown. The data derive from a study of CD8 T cells in Susac syndrome. Study-level findings and limits: The study conceded that its TCR sequencing and HLA analysis involved relatively few individuals.

The CDR3 is made up of 14 amino acids. Per germline, CDR1 SQVTM and CDR2 ANQGSEA. V lost 2 bases to trimming and J lost 0 bases, with 11 bases between them. A quantity of roughly 0.5 to 1 ug RNA underwent reverse transcription using random hexamers. Multiplex PCR with immunoSEQ amplified the TCR beta CDR3 across 54 Vbeta and 13 Jbeta. One entry per CDR3 protein results from TCRdb running MiXCR on the immunoSEQ multiplex PCR reads. The data contain around 270,000 distinct CDR3 sequences, about nine tenths of them singletons. Sequencing of TCR beta was performed on blood CD8+ T cells and on blood CD4+ T cells. Purification of the CD8+ and CD4+ T cells relied on negative isolation, and TEMRA cells underwent FACS enrichment.

The clonotype was recovered from a human donor with multiple sclerosis. The chain uses TRBV29-1 and TRBJ2-7; the D gene is possibly TRBD1 (6 bases). The sample comprised CD8+ T cells from PBMCs. The CDR3, as DNA: TGCAGCGTTGAAATCAGGGGCAGCTCCTACGAGCAGTACTTC. Protein product: CSVEIRGSSYEQYF.